Shown below are 12 T cell receptor beta chains from a single sample sequenced in a study of blood T cell repertoires in COVID-19. The protocol was immunoSEQ multiplex PCR, while the TCRdb copy is restricted to in-frame clones and leaves out a portion. Seen here are a few hundred thousand clones, around 83% observed once, and the top ten hold 5% to 6%. The specimen sequenced was PBMCs or T cells enriched from blood (not recorded which). The receptors come from a woman in her 50s who had recovered from COVID-19.

V and J are TRBV19 and TRBJ2-1; 14 bases line up with TRBD2. Germline CDR1 and CDR2: LNHDA and SQIVND (reference sequence). CDR3 length equals 16 residues. V shed 5 bases, J shed 4 bases, and the junction held 4 bases outside the gene matches. The DNA of the CDR3 is TGTGCCAGTAGTCGGACTAGCGGGGGGCTTTACAATGAGCAGTTCTTC. This sequence encodes CASSRTSGGLYNEQFF.

The V and J genes are TRBV2 and TRBJ1-2; D may be TRBD1 (6 bases). Trimming stripped 5 bases from V and 7 bases from J, with 17 bases between. Per the germline V gene, CDR1 is SNHLY and CDR2 is FYNNEI. This CDR3 spans 14 amino acids. DNA for the CDR3: TGTGCCAGCAGTTCCCCGGCAGGGGCGGGTGGCTACACCTTC. The encoded protein is CASSSPAGAGGYTF. Drawing the rest from reference TRBV2 and TRBJ1-2, the complete variable domain is EPEVTQTPSHQVTQMGQEVILRCVPISNHLYFYWYRQILGQKVEFLVSFYNNEISEKSEIFDDQFSVERPDGSNFTLKIRSTKLEDSAMYFCASSSPAGAGGYTFGSGTRLTVV.

Comments on this clone: One junction end disagrees with the germline gene, perhaps due to a read error. The genes are TRBV7-7 and TRBJ2-5; possible D gene TRBD2, 6 bases. The CDR3 loop spans 15 amino acids. Germline-derived CDR1 and CDR2 are SSHAT and FNYEAQ (reference sequence). The CDR3 bases are TGTGCTAGCAGCTTACGCGGGACGCGCCAAGAGACCCAGTACTTC. It codes for CASSLRGTRQETQYF.

J is TRBJ1-2 and V is TRBV29-1; 9 bases are a match to TRBD1. Germline CDR1 reads SQVTM; CDR2 reads ANQGSEA. The CDR3 covers 13 residues. J gave up 1 base and V 6 bases, and 3 bases lay outside the gene matches. The chain's CDR3 is CSVGTGYNYGYTF. The DNA of the CDR3 is TGCAGCGTAGGGACAGGGTATAACTATGGCTACACCTTC.

The genes are TRBV11-2 and TRBJ1-1; D might be TRBD1 (5 bases). Per germline, CDR1 SGHAT and CDR2 FQNNGV. The V end lost 2 bases, the J end lost 6 bases, and 22 bases lay between the germline ends. This CDR3 region has 17 residues. The CDR3 region is CASSLSEGALPTSEAFF. CDR3 nucleotide sequence: TGTGCCAGCAGCTTAAGTGAAGGGGCACTCCCCACGTCTGAAGCTTTCTTT.

This chain joins TRBV2 and TRBJ1-4, with D possibly matching TRBD1 (6 bases). CDR3 length: 13 residues. Germline loops: CDR1 SNHLY, CDR2 FYNNEI. Trimming took 6 bases from V and 2 from J, leaving 7 bases between them. The chain's CDR3 is CASRGATNEKLFF. The CDR3 DNA reads TGTGCCAGCAGGGGGGCGACTAATGAAAAACTGTTTTTT.

The genes are TRBV5-4 and TRBJ1-2; 7 nucleotides align to TRBD1. The length of the CDR3 is 13 residues. CDR1 is SGHNT, CDR2 YYREEE, per germline (reference sequence). With V trimmed by 8 bases and J by 6 bases, 10 bases remained unmatched. This chain's CDR3 is CASRQGMSDGYTF. In nucleotides, the CDR3 is TGTGCCAGTCGACAGGGTATGAGCGATGGCTACACCTTC.

V and J are TRBV19 and TRBJ2-7; TRBD2 matches at 9 bases. The CDR3 is 17 amino acids. Germline loops: CDR1 LNHDA, CDR2 SQIVND (reference sequence). J was trimmed by 4 bases and V by 4 bases; bases with no gene match: 14. CDR3: CASSNRGRREGRYEQYF. The CDR3 nucleotides read TGTGCCAGTAGTAACCGTGGTCGGCGGGAGGGCCGTTACGAGCAGTACTTC.

With regard to this clone: The identical CDR3 is also encoded by other nucleotide sequences in the sample. The V gene is TRBV27, the J gene TRBJ2-1; no clear D. V lost 1 base, J lost 7 bases, and 8 bases lay in between. Germline lookup yields CDR1 MNHEY and CDR2 SMNVEV (reference sequence). This CDR3 is 13 amino acids long. CDR3 DNA sequence: TGTGCCAGCAGTTTATGGGCGAAAAATGAGCAGTTCTTC. Its protein product is CASSLWAKNEQFF.

The chain has TRBV5-4 and TRBJ2-4, with 10 bases matching TRBD2. The J segment lost 7 bases and the V segment lost 4 bases, leaving 11 bases of the junction unmatched. CDR1 is SGHNT, CDR2 YYREEE, per germline (reference sequence). This CDR3 region has 16 residues. In DNA, the CDR3 is TGTGCCAGCAGCCCAGCTAGCGGGGGCCTAGGGAACATTCAGTACTTC. This sequence encodes CASSPASGGLGNIQYF. The variable domain in full, with the rest retrieved from reference TRBV5-4 and TRBJ2-4, is ETGVTQSPTHLIKTRGQQVTLRCSSQSGHNTVSWYQQALGQGPQFIFQYYREEENGRGNFPPRFSGLQFPNYSSELNVNALELDDSALYLCASSPASGGLGNIQYFGAGTRLSVL.

The chain has TRBV5-4 and TRBJ2-1; 12 nucleotides align to TRBD2. J was trimmed by 10 bases and V by 3 bases; bases with no gene match: 8. Germline CDR1 SGHNT, CDR2 YYREEE (reference sequence). The CDR3 has 15 amino acids. The CDR3 loop is CASSSSGGARYEQFF. DNA for the CDR3: TGTGCCAGCAGCTCTAGCGGGGGGGCGAGGTACGAGCAGTTCTTC.

The chain has TRBV7-9 and TRBJ1-2; D uncertain. V was shortened by 5 bases and J by 7 bases, with 14 bases between the two germline ends. The CDR3 contains 13 residues. CDR1 is SEHNR, CDR2 FQNEAQ, per germline (reference sequence). CDR3 sequence: CASSPLNRGGYTF. The DNA for the CDR3 is TGTGCCAGCAGCCCCCTGAATCGAGGTGGCTACACCTTC.